This TCR beta chain originates from a study of T cell repertoires in aging, cancer and after chemotherapy. Study-wide results and caveats: Across the chemotherapy interval, each cancer cohort showed higher median generation probability, suggesting thymic rebound.

Amplification of TCR beta used genomic DNA extracted from peripheral blood. About this clonotype: Its antigen is undetermined.

Multiplex touch-down PCR with TRB-A/B primers amplified rearranged V-D-J TRB sequences. TCRdb itself ran the multiplex PCR reads through MiXCR, one entry per CDR3 protein. The table lists approximately 12,000 distinct CDR3 sequences, more than 25% of them singletons, with around 3% in the top ten. The V end was cut by 2 bases, the J end by 5 bases, with 19 bases between. Germline assignment: CDR1 MNHEY and CDR2 SMNVEV (reference sequence). CDR3 length: 18 amino acids. This clonotype was obtained from a human donor in good health. Material for sequencing was blood. V and J are TRBV27 and TRBJ1-6, with a possible D match to TRBD1 (5 bases). The DNA of the CDR3 is TGTGCCAGCAGTTTAAGGGCCTCCGGGACCGGTAATAATTCACCCCTCCACTTT. Its translation: CASSLRASGTGNNSPLHF.